The 11 T cell receptor beta chains listed next were all sequenced from one sample in a study of vaccination and CD4 T cells after COVID-19. An Oncomine TCR Beta short-read assay was used to sequence the DNA from cultured CD4+ T cells. TCRdb re-derived calls from the PCR reads in MiXCR, one entry per CDR3 protein. Among more than 20,000 distinct CDR3 sequences, less than 75% were seen once, and the ten largest hold roughly 8.8%. This sample's treatment: approximately nine-day PBMC culture with coronavirus spike peptide pools or control peptides (ViraFEST assay). Their antigens are not known. Source material: CD4+ T cells from blood, cultured in vitro. The receptor source for this set is a human donor who had recovered from COVID-19.

This clonotype was seen only once. The V gene is TRBV7-2, the J gene TRBJ2-7; no clear D. This CDR3 spans 15 amino acids. Trimming shortened V by 5 bases and J by 4 bases, and 18 bases separated the two germline ends. Germline values: CDR1 SGHTA, CDR2 FQGNSA. CDR3 sequence: CASSLGLGSSYEQYF. CDR3 nucleotides: TGTGCCAGCAGCCTAGGGTTGGGCAGTTCGTACGAGCAGTACTTC.

This chain links TRBV5-6 with TRBJ1-1; 9 nucleotides align to TRBD1. The ends lost 2 bases at V and 6 bases at J; junction bases unmatched: 8. Per germline, CDR1 SGHDT and CDR2 YYEEEE. The CDR3 is made up of 15 amino acids. The DNA of the CDR3 is TGTGCCAGCAGCTTTATTTCGGGACAGGGCGCTGAAGCTTTCTTT. Protein sequence: CASSFISGQGAEAFF. Combining the CDR3 with reference TRBV5-6 and TRBJ1-1 gives the whole variable domain DAGVTQSPTHLIKTRGQQVTLRCSPKSGHDTVSWYQQALGQGPQFIFQYYEEEERQRGNFPDRFSGHQFPNYSSELNVNALLLGDSALYLCASSFISGQGAEAFFGQGTRLTVV.

This clonotype was recorded a few times. This sequence joins TRBV25-1 and TRBJ2-4, with D unresolved. The CDR3 sequence is 13 residues long. Trimming removed 3 bases at V and 4 bases at J, with 7 bases between. Per germline, CDR1 MGHDK and CDR2 SYGVNS. CDR3 DNA: TGTGCCAGCAGTGATCGGGTAAAAAACATTCAGTACTTC. It specifies CASSDRVKNIQYF.

DNA of the CDR3: TGTGCCAGCCGGGACGGCAAGAATTCACCCCTCCACTTT. Translation gives CASRDGKNSPLHF. V is TRBV28 and J is TRBJ1-6; tentatively, D is TRBD1 (5 bases). The CDR3 has 13 amino acids. Germline V gives CDR1 MDHEN, CDR2 SYDVKM. The germline V and J ends were trimmed by 8 bases and 7 bases, with 12 bases remaining between them.

This sequence joins TRBV7-2 and TRBJ1-2; 11 positions agree with TRBD1. This CDR3 spans 15 amino acids. The germline CDR1 and CDR2 sequences are SGHTA and FQGNSA. V dropped 7 bases and J dropped 5; count of bases not matched to a gene: 9. DNA of the CDR3: TGTGCCAGCAACGCTCCGGGACAGGGGGAGTATGGCTACACCTTC. This translates into CASNAPGQGEYGYTF.

J is TRBJ2-5 and V is TRBV20-1; no reliable D call. Germline loops: CDR1 DFQATT, CDR2 SNEGSKA (reference sequence). The CDR3 covers 14 residues. V lost 6 bases and J lost 4, with 18 bases in between. The CDR3, as DNA: TGCAGTGCCACTCTACGTACGGTAGGAGAGACCCAGTACTTC. Translated: CSATLRTVGETQYF.

J is TRBJ1-5 and V is TRBV7-3; 7 bases line up with TRBD1. There are 13 residues in the CDR3. The junction had 7 bases not matched to a gene; V was cut back by 8 bases and J by 6 bases. Germline CDR1 SGHTA, CDR2 FQGTGA. CDR3 residues: CASGAGGTQPQHF. Written as DNA, the CDR3 is TGTGCCAGCGGGGCAGGGGGAACTCAGCCCCAGCATTTT.

The genes are TRBV21-1 and TRBJ2-3; the table's TRBD2 call for D was not verified on the DNA. TRBV21-1 is a recognized pseudogene. This CDR3 has 12 amino acids. The CDR3: CVRASGTDTQYF. CDR3 DNA: TGTGTACGGGCTAGCGGCACAGATACGCAGTATTTT.

This sequence joins TRBV7-2 and TRBJ2-7, with D possibly TRBD2 on 5 matching bases. The CDR3 totals 14 residues. CDR1 and CDR2 (germline): SGHTA, FQGNSA. Trimming stripped 4 bases from V and 1 base from J, with 11 bases between. CDR3 bases: TGTGCCAGCAGCTCTGGCGGGCGATCCTACGAGCAGTACTTC. It is translated as CASSSGGRSYEQYF.

The chain employs TRBV19 and TRBJ2-7, with TRBD1 identical over 8 bases. V gave up 3 bases and J gave up 4 bases; unmatched junction bases: 8. CDR3 size: 15 residues. Germline V gene data show CDR1 as LNHDA and CDR2 as SQIVND (reference sequence). The CDR3 spells CASSMSRGPPYEQYF. For the CDR3, the DNA is TGTGCCAGTAGTATGTCCAGGGGGCCCCCATACGAGCAGTACTTC.

CDR3 DNA: TGTGCCAGCAGCAAATTAAAGTCTGGGGCGAACTCCTACGAGCAGTACTTC. It codes for CASSKLKSGANSYEQYF. This chain uses TRBV7-2 with TRBJ2-7, with a possible D match to TRBD1 (5 bases). The V gene lost 5 bases and the J gene lost 0 bases, with 20 bases spanning the gap. The length of the CDR3 is 17 residues. CDR1 and CDR2 from the germline V gene are SGHTA and FQGNSA. Full variable domain (remainder filled in from reference TRBV7-2 and TRBJ2-7): GAGVSQSPSNKVTEKGKDVELRCDPISGHTALYWYRQSLGQGLEFLIYFQGNSAPDKSGLPSDRFSAERTGGSVSTLTIQRTQQEDSAVYLCASSKLKSGANSYEQYFGPGTRLTVT.